This TCR beta chain comes out of a study of identical twins. Notes on the study in general: Sequences that were beta out-of-frame showed weaker excess twin sharing.

Of note for this clonotype: The antigen is unknown.

MiXCR was run by TCRdb on the 5' RACE reads, yielding one entry per CDR3 protein. Here the sample spans 500,000 or so distinct CDR3 sequences, about 20% being singletons. This CDR3 is 12 amino acids long. Per the germline V gene, CDR1 is ENHRY and CDR2 is SYGVKD. Deletions cut 3 bases from V and 4 bases from J, with 6 bases between. This same sample was also taken into another study, of T cells expressing NK-cell markers.

The specimen was CD4+ T cells sorted from blood. The V gene is TRBV10-3, the J gene TRBJ2-5; D ambiguous. The receptor was derived from a woman younger than 30 in good health. CDR3 region: CAISEHRETQYF. CDR3 bases: TGTGCCATCAGTGAACACCGAGAGACCCAGTACTTC.